The clone carrying this TCR delta chain was counted only a few times. Antigen unknown. The protein TCRdb lists belongs to a much larger clone and differs from this DNA's translation at residue 17, which points to a read error; the protein shown is made from the DNA. CDR3 length equals 28 residues. Germline V CDR1 and CDR2: TVYSNPD, GDNSRS (reference sequence). With V trimmed by 2 bases and J by 1 base, 46 bases remained unmatched. The data belong to a study of γδ T cells in repeated Plasmodium falciparum infection. About the research overall: Sampling occurred at baseline, pre-infection for selected infections, and 21 days post-infection. Study conclusions and caveats: The Malian cohort came from a small rural village of predominantly one ethnic group. Many TCRgamma sequences overlapped between individuals in stable Vgamma9/Vdelta2+ repertoires.

Flow sorting of PBMC yielded separate Vgamma9/Vdelta2+ and Vdelta2-negative gammadelta T cell populations for bulk repertoire analysis. TRG and TRD sequences were obtained from every sorted gammadelta sample. TCRdb reprocessed the multiplex PCR reads through CATT. Here the sample spans tens of thousands of delta-chain clones, 1.9% being singletons. Sequencing used gamma-delta T cells from blood. V gene TRDV3 combines with J gene TRDJ1; TRDD3 agrees at 10 bases. TCRdb gives no J gene; it was assigned here by matching the DNA to germline. The TCR was taken from a pool of human donors (malaria-infected and uninfected, not separated). In nucleotides, the CDR3 is TGTGCCTTTCTGCGGCGATATTACTTGGACCCTCCTATAAGAGTGGGCCACTGGGGGATCAGATTCACCGATAAACTCATCTTT. Protein sequence: CAFLRRYYLDPPIRVGHWGIRFTDKLIF.